Listed below are T cell receptor beta chains from one sample, sequenced in a study of shared clonotypes between healthy human individuals. This table comes from immunoSEQ multiplex PCR, and its TCRdb copy is limited to in-frame clones, with some not included. The sample has some 2.4 million clones; approximately 94% are singletons. Sequencing input: naive CD4+ T cells from PBMCs. The receptors stem from a young man in good health. Some clones in this sample may be carry-over from other donors' samples. CDR3s leave out the opening cysteine and the closing phenylalanine or tryptophan.

TRBJ2-5	TRBV7-2	ASSSVGPGTQY
TRBJ2-6	TRBV19	ASSDRAGANVLT
TRBJ2-4	TRBV9	ASSAGLAGGGGDIQY
TRBJ2-7	TRBV7-9	ASSQIRDSYEQY
TRBJ2-1	TRBV4-2	ASSQRAGGQYNEQF
TRBJ1-2	TRBV4-2	ASSQDWGQGVYGYT
TRBJ2-1	TRBV21-1	ASSKDPSGLSYEQF
TRBJ1-2	TRBV4-3	ASSPVPQPMGYT
TRBJ2-5	TRBV18	ASSLKGETQY
TRBJ1-1	TRBV15	ATSRDLGGGIISEAF
TRBJ2-7	TRBV28	ASSFSDRAHEQY
TRBJ2-2	TRBV5-8	ASHRTGKTGELF
TRBJ1-3	TRBV6-1	ASSEALYPSGNTIY
.	TRBV29-1	SVAAGALPYEQY
.	TRBV7-2	ASSPDRGFDEQY
TRBJ2-2	TRBV27	ASISRGLF
TRBJ2-2	TRBV28	ASGTSGNTGELF
TRBJ2-7	TRBV5-8	ASRTTGVSSYEQY
TRBJ1-5	TRBV27	ASRKTGGLNQPQH
TRBJ1-1	TRBV5-8	ASSLGGPDTEAF
TRBJ2-5	TRBV27	ASSFYGRASETQY
TRBJ1-3	TRBV11-2	ASSFKGSGNTIY
TRBJ2-3	TRBV7-3	ASSLTGTDTQY
TRBJ2-3	TRBV30	AWSGGTFTDTQY
TRBJ1-2	TRBV5-1	ASSFGTADYGYT
TRBJ1-2	TRBV18	ASSLSLTGVDGYT
TRBJ2-1	TRBV14	ASSLEERPLEQQF
TRBJ1-1	TRBV6-5	ASSYSGLFAEAF
TRBJ2-2	TRBV18	ASSSGRNTGELF
TRBJ2-2	TRBV5-1	ASSSRTNAGELF
TRBJ2-1	TRBV28	ASSSARPRAGYYSEQF
TRBJ2-7	TRBV10-3	AISESGSGVAYEQY
TRBJ1-1	TRBV7-3	ASRSSLWENTEAF
TRBJ2-2	TRBV7-2	ASSPRLAVDTGELF
TRBJ2-1	TRBV7-3	ASSPRGANEQF
TRBJ1-5	TRBV7-8	ASSLDSRPSTSNQPQH
TRBJ2-3	TRBV5-1	ASSLEQVRDTQY